The TCR beta chain under discussion was sequenced for a study of blood T cell repertoires in COVID-19. Assay: immunoSEQ multiplex PCR; the TCRdb copy retains only in-frame clones and omits some. The data hold about 280,000 clones, with 88% observed a single time. With V trimmed by 1 base and J by 3 bases, 10 bases remained unmatched. This CDR3 spans 16 amino acids. The germline CDR1 and CDR2 sequences are GTSNPN and SVGIG (reference sequence). Individuals aged about 18 to 90 years were recruited from 24 US areas. The clonotype comes from a woman aged 25-40 years who had recovered from COVID-19. The V call is TRBV30, the J call TRBJ2-3; the match to TRBD2 covers 7 bases. The sequencing input was PBMCs or T cells enriched from blood (not recorded which). CDR3 nucleotide sequence: TGTGCCTGGAGTGGCCCAAGGGGCGGGAGAACAGATACGCAGTATTTT. This gives the protein CAWSGPRGGRTDTQYF.